The rows below give T cell receptor beta chains drawn from one sample of a study of blood T cells in healthy people across ages. In TCRdb, the 5' RACE reads were re-called with MiXCR into one record per CDR3 protein. The repertoire holds 700,000 or so distinct CDR3 sequences, with 35% to 50% as singletons. Sequencing input: blood. The receptors derive from a man aged 80 or over in good health. Both conserved end residues are part of each CDR3. Fields, in order: clone size, D gene, V gene, J gene, CDR3 DNA, CDR3 protein. D genes are given only for firm matches. Size is stated for part of the rows, as once, few or many counts, or as a class when the clone is expanded.

>NA|NA|TRBV9|TRBJ2-3
TGTGCCAGCAGCGTAGCCACTAGAAGTGATACGCAGTATTTT
CASSVATRSDTQYF
>few|TRBD1|TRBV5-1|TRBJ2-1
TGCGCCAGCAGCCCGGACAGGGGTTACAATGAGCAGTTCTTC
CASSPDRGYNEQFF
>NA|TRBD2|TRBV12-5|TRBJ2-1
TGTGCTAGTGGTCCAGTAGACACATACTTGACTAGCGTCCCAAATGAGCAGTTCTTC
CASGPVDTYLTSVPNEQFF
>NA|NA|TRBV4-3|TRBJ2-7
TGCGCCAGCAGCCAGGGGCTCCGGGGGTATGATTACGAGCAGTACTTC
CASSQGLRGYDYEQYF
>NA|NA|TRBV20-1|TRBJ2-5
TGCGGTGCACCCGTGGGGGGCCGAGAGACCCAGTACTTC
CGAPVGGRETQYF
>NA|TRBD1|TRBV6-2/TRBV6-3|TRBJ1-5
TGTGCCAGCAGACCGGGACAGGGCAGAACAGCGAATCAGCCCCAGCATTTT
CASRPGQGRTANQPQHF
>NA|NA|TRBV2|TRBJ1-6
TGTGCCAGCAGTGAAGCGCTTGGAGGGGGTAATTCACCCCTCCACTTT
CASSEALGGGNSPLHF
>few|NA|TRBV28|TRBJ1-2
TGTGCCAGCAGTTTATTTCACTTGCTGAGTTCTGGCTACACCTTC
CASSLFHLLSSGYTF
>once|TRBD2|TRBV9|TRBJ2-5
TGTGCCAGCAGCGCTAGCGGGGTTACCTACAATGAGCAGTACTTC
CASSASGVTYNEQYF
>few|NA|TRBV5-1|TRBJ2-5
TGCGCCAGCACCTACGGGGTACCGGGCGAGGAGACCCAGTACTTC
CASTYGVPGEETQYF
>NA|NA|TRBV24-1|TRBJ2-7
TGTGCCACCAGTGATTTGCGGGAGCAGTACTTC
CATSDLREQYF
>NA|NA|TRBV3-1|TRBJ2-7
TGTGCCAGCAGCCAGAACAACTTCGGCCAGCAGTACTTC
CASSQNNFGQQYF
>NA|NA|TRBV27|TRBJ1-6
TGTGCCAGCAGGATCGGCCTATATAATTCACCCCTCCACTTT
CASRIGLYNSPLHF
>few|NA|TRBV27|TRBJ1-6
TGTGCCAGCAGTTCGTGGCGGGACAATTCACCCCTCCACTTT
CASSSWRDNSPLHF
>NA|NA|TRBV6-1|TRBJ2-1
TGTGCCAGCAGTGATGACCAGGTCTACAATGAGCAGTTCTTC
CASSDDQVYNEQFF
>many|NA|TRBV4-3|TRBJ2-5
TGCGCCAGCAGCCAAGACCGTGGGGAGACCCAGTACTTC
CASSQDRGETQYF
>few|TRBD1|TRBV7-2|TRBJ1-6
TGTGCCAGCAGCACAATGACAGGGGTGGGATCACCCCTCCACTTT
CASSTMTGVGSPLHF
>NA|NA|TRBV24-1|TRBJ1-2
TGTGCCACCAGTGACCTTACAGGGCATGGCTACACCTTC
CATSDLTGHGYTF
>NA|NA|TRBV6-2/TRBV6-3|TRBJ2-7
TGTGCCAGCAGCCGAGGGTGGCACAATGAGCAGTACTTC
CASSRGWHNEQYF
>NA|NA|TRBV6-6|TRBJ2-5
TGTGCCAGCAGTTACTCGTCGATCGAGACCCGGTACTTC
CASSYSSIETRYF
>NA|TRBD2|TRBV20-1|TRBJ2-5
TGCAGTGCTTTCGCGGGAGCCCAAGAGACCCAGTACTTC
CSAFAGAQETQYF
>NA|NA|TRBV9|TRBJ2-1
TGTGCCAGCGAGACGGGAGATGCCTACAATGAGCAGTTCTTC
CASETGDAYNEQFF
>few|TRBD1|TRBV14|TRBJ2-5
TGTGCCAGCAGCCCCCTGGGACAGGGGGAGACCCAGTACTTC
CASSPLGQGETQYF
>few|NA|TRBV3-1|TRBJ2-1
TGTGCCAGCAGCCACGACGGAACCTACAATGAGCAGTTCTTC
CASSHDGTYNEQFF
>few|NA|TRBV10-3|TRBJ1-2
TGTGCCATCAGTGAGGGGGCAGAAAGTTCTTATGGCTACACCTTC
CAISEGAESSYGYTF
>NA|NA|TRBV7-7|TRBJ2-1
TGTGCTAGCAGCCCTAATGGGCCCTACAATGAGCAGTTCTTC
CASSPNGPYNEQFF
>few|TRBD2|TRBV6-4|TRBJ2-1
TGTGCCAGCAGGGTAGCGGGAGGGCTGGATGAGCAGTTCTTC
CASRVAGGLDEQFF
>few|NA|TRBV15|TRBJ2-7
TGTGCCACCAGCACGGCGGGACGGATTTACGAGCAGTACTTC
CATSTAGRIYEQYF
>few|TRBD1|TRBV20-1|TRBJ1-2
TGCAGTGCTTTAACCCGGGACAGGGGGGAGTACTATGGCTACACCTTC
CSALTRDRGEYYGYTF
>NA|NA|TRBV27|TRBJ2-7
TGTGCCAGCAGTTCCCCAATCCCCTCGAAAGGGAGGACCTACGAGCAGTACTTC
CASSSPIPSKGRTYEQYF
>NA|TRBD1|TRBV20-1|TRBJ1-1
TGCAGTGCTCCGCGACAGGGCTACACTGAAGCTTTCTTT
CSAPRQGYTEAFF
>NA|NA|TRBV12-3/TRBV12-4|TRBJ2-4
TGTGCCAGCAGTTGGGGACCCCAGGGAGAGCAGTACTTC
CASSWGPQGEQYF
>many|TRBD2|TRBV6-5|TRBJ2-7
TGTGCCAGCCGGTTGGAAGCGGGAGCATCCTACGAGCAGTACTTC
CASRLEAGASYEQYF
>NA|NA|TRBV12-3/TRBV12-4|TRBJ2-2
TGTGCCAGCTCGCCGCCGACGAACACCGGGGAGCTGTTTTTT
CASSPPTNTGELFF
>many|TRBD2|TRBV6-5|TRBJ2-7
TGTGCCAGCAGTTACTCGACTAGCGGGAGCTACGAGCAGTACTTC
CASSYSTSGSYEQYF
>NA|NA|TRBV2|TRBJ1-5
TGTGCCAGCAGTGTCGCGGGGGGCAATCAGCCCCAGCATTTT
CASSVAGGNQPQHF
>few|TRBD1|TRBV20-1|TRBJ1-6
TGCAGTGCCGGGGTGGCAGGGGGCAATTCACCCCTCCACTTT
CSAGVAGGNSPLHF
>NA|TRBD2|TRBV7-2|TRBJ2-3
TGTGCCAGCAGTTCTGGACTAGCGGGGGGTTCAGATACGCAGTATTTT
CASSSGLAGGSDTQYF
>NA|TRBD2|TRBV20-1|TRBJ2-5
TGCAGTGCTAGGTCCAGCGGGGCGGGAGAGACCCAGTACTTC
CSARSSGAGETQYF
>few|TRBD1|TRBV9|TRBJ2-3
TGTGCCAGCAGCATGACAGGGGGTGGAGATACGCAGTATTTT
CASSMTGGGDTQYF
>NA|TRBD1|TRBV6-1|TRBJ2-7
TGTGCCAGCAGTGGAGAAATGGACAGGGCCGAGCAGTACTTC
CASSGEMDRAEQYF
>few|NA|TRBV12-3/TRBV12-4|TRBJ2-3
TGTGCCAGCAGTTTCGGGGGCTATACAGATACGCAGTATTTT
CASSFGGYTDTQYF